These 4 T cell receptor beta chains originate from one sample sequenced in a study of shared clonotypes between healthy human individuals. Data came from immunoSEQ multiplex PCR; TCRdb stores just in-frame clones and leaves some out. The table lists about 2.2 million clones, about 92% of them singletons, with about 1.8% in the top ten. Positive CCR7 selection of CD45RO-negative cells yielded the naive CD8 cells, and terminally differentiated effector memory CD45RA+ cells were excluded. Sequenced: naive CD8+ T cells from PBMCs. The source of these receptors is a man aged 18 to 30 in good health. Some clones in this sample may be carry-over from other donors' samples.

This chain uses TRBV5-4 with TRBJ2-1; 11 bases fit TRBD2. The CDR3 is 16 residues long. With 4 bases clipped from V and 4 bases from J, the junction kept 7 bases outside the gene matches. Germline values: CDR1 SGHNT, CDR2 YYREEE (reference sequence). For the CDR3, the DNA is TGTGCCAGCAGCCCCATAGCGGGAGGGCAATACAATGAGCAGTTCTTC. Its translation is CASSPIAGGQYNEQFF.

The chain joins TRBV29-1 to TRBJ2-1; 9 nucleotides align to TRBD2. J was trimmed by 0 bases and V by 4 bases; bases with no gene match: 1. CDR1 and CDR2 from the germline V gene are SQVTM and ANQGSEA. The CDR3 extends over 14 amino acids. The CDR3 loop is CSVGGLASYNEQFF. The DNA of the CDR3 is TGCAGCGTTGGGGGACTAGCCTCCTACAATGAGCAGTTCTTC.

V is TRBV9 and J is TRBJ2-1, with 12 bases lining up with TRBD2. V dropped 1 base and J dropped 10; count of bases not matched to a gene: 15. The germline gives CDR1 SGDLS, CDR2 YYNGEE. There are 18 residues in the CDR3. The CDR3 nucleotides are TGTGCCAGCAGCGTATATCCTACCGGGACTAGCGGGTTAGAAGAGCAGTTCTTC. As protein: CASSVYPTGTSGLEEQFF.

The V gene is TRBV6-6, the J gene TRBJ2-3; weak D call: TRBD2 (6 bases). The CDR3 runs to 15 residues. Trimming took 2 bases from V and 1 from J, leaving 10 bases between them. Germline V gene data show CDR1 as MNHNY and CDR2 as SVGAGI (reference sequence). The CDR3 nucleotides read TGTGCCAGCAGTTACCCTCTAGCGCGCACAGATACGCAGTATTTT. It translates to CASSYPLARTDTQYF.